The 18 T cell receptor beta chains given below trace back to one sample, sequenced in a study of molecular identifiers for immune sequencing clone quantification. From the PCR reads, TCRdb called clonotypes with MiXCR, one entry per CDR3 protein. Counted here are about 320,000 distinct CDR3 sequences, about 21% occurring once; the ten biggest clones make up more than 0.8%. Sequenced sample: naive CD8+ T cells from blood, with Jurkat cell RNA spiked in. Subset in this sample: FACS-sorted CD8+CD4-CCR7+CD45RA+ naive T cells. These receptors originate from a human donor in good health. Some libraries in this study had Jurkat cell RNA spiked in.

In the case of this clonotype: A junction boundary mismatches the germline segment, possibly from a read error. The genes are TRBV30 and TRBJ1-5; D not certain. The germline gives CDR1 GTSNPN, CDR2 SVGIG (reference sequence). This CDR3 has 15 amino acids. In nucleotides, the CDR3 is TGTGCCTGGGGTGTACTATTTGGTGACAATCAGCCCCAGCACTTT. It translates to CAWGVLFGDNQPQHF.

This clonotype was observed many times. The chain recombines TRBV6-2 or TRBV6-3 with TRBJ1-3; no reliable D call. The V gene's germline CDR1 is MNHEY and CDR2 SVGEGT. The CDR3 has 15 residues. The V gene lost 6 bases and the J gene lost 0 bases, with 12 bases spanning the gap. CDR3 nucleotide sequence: TGTGCCAGCAGCGCGGACGGAGACTCTGGAAACACCATATATTTT. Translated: CASSADGDSGNTIYF.

This CDR3 is CASRPDSGGTQYF. CDR3 coding DNA: TGTGCCAGCAGGCCCGACTCAGGGGGCACGCAGTATTTT. V is TRBV28 and J is TRBJ2-3; 8 bases match TRBD1. The ends lost 6 bases at V and 9 bases at J; junction bases unmatched: 8. The CDR3 covers 13 residues. Germline V lookup: CDR1 MDHEN, CDR2 SYDVKM.

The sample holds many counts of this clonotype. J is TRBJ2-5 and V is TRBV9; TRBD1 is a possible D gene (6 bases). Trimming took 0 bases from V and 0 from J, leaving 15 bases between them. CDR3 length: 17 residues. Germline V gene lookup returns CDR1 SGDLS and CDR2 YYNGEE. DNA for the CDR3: TGTGCCAGCAGCGTAGCCAGGGGACATACGTACCAAGAGACCCAGTACTTC. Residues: CASSVARGHTYQETQYF. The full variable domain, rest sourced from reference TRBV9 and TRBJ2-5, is DSGVTQTPKHLITATGQRVTLRCSPRSGDLSVYWYQQSLDQGLQFLIQYYNGEERAKGNILERFSAQQFPDLHSELNLSSLELGDSALYFCASSVARGHTYQETQYFGPGTRLLVL.

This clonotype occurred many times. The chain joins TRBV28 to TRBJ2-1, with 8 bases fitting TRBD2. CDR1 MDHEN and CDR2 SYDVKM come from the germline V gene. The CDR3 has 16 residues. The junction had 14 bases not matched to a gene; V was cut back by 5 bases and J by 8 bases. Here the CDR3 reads CASSPRQTGGEDEQFF. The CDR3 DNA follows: TGTGCCAGCAGTCCCCGTCAGACGGGAGGGGAGGATGAGCAGTTCTTC.

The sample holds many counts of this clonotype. CDR3 in amino acids: CASSYLTGANQPQHF. As DNA, the CDR3 is TGTGCCAGCAGTTACTTGACAGGTGCGAATCAGCCCCAGCATTTT. The J gene is TRBJ1-5, the V gene TRBV6-2 or TRBV6-3; a possible D gene is TRBD1 (6 bases). Trimming pared 1 base from V and 4 bases from J, leaving 11 bases between. The CDR3 spans 15 residues. The germline V gene encodes CDR1 MNHEY and CDR2 SVGEGT.

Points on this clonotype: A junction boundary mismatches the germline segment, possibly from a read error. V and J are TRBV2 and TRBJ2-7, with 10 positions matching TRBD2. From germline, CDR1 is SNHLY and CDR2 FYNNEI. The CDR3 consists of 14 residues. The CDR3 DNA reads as TGTGCCAGCGGTGAACTAGCGGGGCCCTACGAGCAGTACTTC. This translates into CASGELAGPYEQYF.

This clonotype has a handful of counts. CDR3 region: CASSIFQGGAEAFF. CDR3 in DNA: TGTGCCAGCAGTATCTTCCAGGGGGGAGCTGAAGCTTTCTTT. The V call is TRBV27, the J call TRBJ1-1; 7 bases agree with TRBD1. CDR1 and CDR2 from the germline V gene are MNHEY and SMNVEV (reference sequence). The CDR3 totals 14 residues. J gave up 6 bases and V 5 bases, and 9 bases lay outside the gene matches.

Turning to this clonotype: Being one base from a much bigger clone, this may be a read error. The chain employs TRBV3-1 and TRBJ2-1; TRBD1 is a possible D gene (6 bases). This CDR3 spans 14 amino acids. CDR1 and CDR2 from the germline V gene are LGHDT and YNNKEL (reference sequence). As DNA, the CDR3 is TGTGCCGGCAGCCAAGGAGGACAGTACAATGAGCAGTTCTTC. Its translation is CAGSQGGQYNEQFF.

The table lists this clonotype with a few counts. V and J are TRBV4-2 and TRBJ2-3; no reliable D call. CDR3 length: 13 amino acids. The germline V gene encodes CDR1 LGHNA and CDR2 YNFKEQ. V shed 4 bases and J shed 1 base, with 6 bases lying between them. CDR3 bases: TGTGCCAGCAGCCCTACAGGCACAGATACGCAGTATTTT. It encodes CASSPTGTDTQYF.

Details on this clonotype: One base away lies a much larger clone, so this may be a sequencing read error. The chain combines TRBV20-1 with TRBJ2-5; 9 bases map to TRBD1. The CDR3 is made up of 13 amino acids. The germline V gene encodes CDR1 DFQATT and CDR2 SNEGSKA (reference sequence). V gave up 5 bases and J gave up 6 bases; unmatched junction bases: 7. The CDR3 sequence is CSAPDRGPKTQYF. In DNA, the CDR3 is TGCAGTGCTCCGGACAGGGGTCCCAAGACCCAGTACTTC.

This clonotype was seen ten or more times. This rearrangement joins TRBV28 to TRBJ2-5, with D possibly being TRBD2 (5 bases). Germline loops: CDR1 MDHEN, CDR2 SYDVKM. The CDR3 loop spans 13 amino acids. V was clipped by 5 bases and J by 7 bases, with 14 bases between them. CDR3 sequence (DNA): TGTGCCAGCAGTCCCCGTACAGAGGGGACCCAGTACTTC. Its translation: CASSPRTEGTQYF.

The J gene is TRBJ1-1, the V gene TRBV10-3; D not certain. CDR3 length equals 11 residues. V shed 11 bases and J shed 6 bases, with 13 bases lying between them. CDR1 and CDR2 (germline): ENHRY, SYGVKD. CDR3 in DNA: TGTGCCTCAAAGGAGAGCGCTGAAGCTTTCTTT. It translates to CASKESAEAFF.

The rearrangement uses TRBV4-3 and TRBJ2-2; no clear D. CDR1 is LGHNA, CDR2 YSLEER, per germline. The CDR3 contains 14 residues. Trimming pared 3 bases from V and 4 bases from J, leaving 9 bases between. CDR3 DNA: TGCGCCAGCAGCCATCTGGGATCCACCGGGGAGCTGTTTTTT. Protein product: CASSHLGSTGELFF.

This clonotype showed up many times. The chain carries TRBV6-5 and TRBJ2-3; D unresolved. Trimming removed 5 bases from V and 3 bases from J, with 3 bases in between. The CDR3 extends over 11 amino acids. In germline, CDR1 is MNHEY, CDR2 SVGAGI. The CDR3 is CASSKTDTQYF. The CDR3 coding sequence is TGTGCCAGCAGTAAGACAGATACGCAGTATTTT.

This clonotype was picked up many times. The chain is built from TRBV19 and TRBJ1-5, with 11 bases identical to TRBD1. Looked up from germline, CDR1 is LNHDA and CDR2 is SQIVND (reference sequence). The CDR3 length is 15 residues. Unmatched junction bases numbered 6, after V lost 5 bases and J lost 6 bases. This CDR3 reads CASSWGTGGVQPQHF. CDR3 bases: TGTGCCAGTAGTTGGGGGACAGGGGGAGTTCAGCCCCAGCATTTT.

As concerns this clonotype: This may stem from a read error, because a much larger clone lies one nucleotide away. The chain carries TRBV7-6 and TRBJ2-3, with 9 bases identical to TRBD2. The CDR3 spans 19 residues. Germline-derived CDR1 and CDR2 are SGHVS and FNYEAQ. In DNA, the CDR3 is TGTACCAGCAGCTCCGTACCTAGCGGGGACCGCACTAGCACAGATACGCAGTATTTT. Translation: CTSSSVPSGDRTSTDTQYF.

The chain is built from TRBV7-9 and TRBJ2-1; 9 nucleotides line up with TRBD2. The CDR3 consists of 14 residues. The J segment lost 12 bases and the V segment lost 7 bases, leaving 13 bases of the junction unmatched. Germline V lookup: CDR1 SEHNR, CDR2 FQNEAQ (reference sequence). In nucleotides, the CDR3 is TGTGCCAGCAACTCCCGACTAGCGGCCAGTCTGCAGTTCTTC. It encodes CASNSRLAASLQFF.